This T cell receptor (beta chain) was obtained from a study of CD8 T cells in Susac syndrome (dated by TCRdb to the late 2010s). Regarding the study in general: Of the Susac syndrome patients who were sequenced, five or six had clinically active disease and roughly eight were in clinical remission. Whether CD8+ T cell activation and differentiation in Susac syndrome was antigen driven was tested using repertoire sequencing. At blood withdrawal, Susac syndrome patients were therapy-naive, treated with corticosteroids (with IVIg additionally given to some), or treated with IVIg alone. Overall study results and their limits: The number of individuals in the TCR sequencing and HLA analysis was acknowledged as relatively small. The CD4+ T cell repertoire of patients with Susac syndrome showed no detectable clonal expansion.

High-throughput TCR beta sequencing profiled peripheral blood CD8+ and CD4+ T cells from healthy donors, Susac syndrome patients and multiple sclerosis patients. Susac syndrome patients met recently defined diagnostic criteria for definite or probable disease. CD8+ TEMRA cells were enriched by FACS, while bulk CD8+ and CD4+ T cells were purified by magnetic negative isolation. Blood was collected in EDTA tubes and processed within 24 hours, with PBMCs isolated through density gradient centrifugation. PBMCs intended for TCR sequencing were cryopreserved in liquid nitrogen and were subsequently thawed in a 37 degrees C water bath. A purity of at least 90% was achieved for sorted or isolated CD4+, CD8+ and CD8+ TEMRA cells. The CDR3 sequence holds 13 residues, the cysteine and phenylalanine included. Only CDR3 DNA remains: 39 bases, in frame from the first base. Trimming costs V 5 bases and J 6 bases, and their ends lie 12 bases apart. In the germline V gene (reference sequence), CDR1 corresponds to LNHNV and CDR2 to YYDKDF.

RNA was extracted using the RNeasy kit, and roughly 0.5 to 1 microgram was reverse transcribed with random hexamers. The immunoSEQ multiplex PCR assay, which covers 54 Vbeta and 13 Jbeta segments, was used to amplify TCR beta CDR3 regions. To correct PCR amplification bias, a synthetic template baseline was used for both primer optimization and computational correction. On the study's bioinformatics: Reads were annotated to V, D and J genes according to IMGT and were analyzed with immunoSEQ Analyzer, with only productive sequences retained. Clonality was computed as one minus Shannon entropy normalized by log2 of the number of productive unique sequences. For each patient and control, public and private clones were evaluated among the 100 most prevalent clones. Clones were defined as Susac-specific if absent from the healthy and MS cohorts, from roughly 1,100 published viral clones and from other ImmuneACCESS disease sequences. TCRdb reprocessing: public reads trimmed at Q25 with fastp, clones called with MiXCR, in-frame beta chains kept. CDR3 protein sequences are deduplicated, and each keeps its most common genes and DNA. TCRdb's processing, not the authors', yielded these V and J calls. The sample records about 120,000 distinct CDR3 sequences, 95% to 96% of which are singletons. The ten biggest clones cover approximately 0.15% of the sample.

On this clonotype: It has no known antigen specificity. Per-base quality was not reported, and no clone a single base away is much larger than it.

Material: CD4+ T cells from PBMCs. The TCR was taken from a human donor with Susac syndrome. Recombination connected TRBV15 to TRBJ2-3; tentative D gene TRBD1, with 6 bases matching. The CDR3 protein: CATSGGATDTQYF. The sequence in DNA is TGTGCCACCAGCGGGGGCGCGACGGATACGCAGTATTTT.